Below, 24 T cell receptor beta chains from the same sample are listed, as sequenced in a study of Ad26.COV2.S vaccination and SARS-CoV-2 variants (dated by TCRdb to about 2021). Library preparation employed the immunoSEQ multiplex PCR assay. Here the immuneACCESS table is served through TCRdb, limited to in-frame sequences with V and J called. Missing clones are a known gap in these copies; in checked studies unresolved V genes cover under half, and the rest lacks a known reason. The sample table lists roughly 320,000 clones, 85% to 90% of them with a count of one. The ten largest clones take up 1.5% to 2.5% of the sample. The label giving this sample's treatment or condition can be read as: approximately 18 received Ad26.COV2.S at low or high dose, single or two shots; about 5 received placebo; per-sample allocation not given. Repertoires of vaccine and placebo recipients were sequenced from samples collected on day 63 after the first injection.

The sequenced sample was peripheral blood, obtained in a trial of Ad26.COV2.S vaccine versus placebo. The receptors were sampled from a person between 18 and 60 years old who received the Ad26.COV2.S COVID-19 vaccine or a placebo.

The V and J genes are TRBV21-1 and TRBJ2-3. TRBV21-1 is a pseudogene segment. CDR3 length: 10 amino acids. The CDR3 nucleotides are TGTGCCAGCAGCAAAAGGACGCAGTATTTT. Protein sequence: CASSKRTQYF.

The CDR3: CASSSRGYSEAFF. The DNA of the CDR3 is TGTGCCAGTAGTAGCCGGGGCTATTCCGAAGCTTTCTTT. This chain joins TRBV19 and TRBJ1-1, with D possibly matching TRBD1 (5 bases). Germline assignment: CDR1 LNHDA and CDR2 SQIVND (reference sequence). There are 13 residues in the CDR3. V shed 4 bases and J shed 8 bases, with 14 bases lying between them.

The chain uses TRBV6-5 and TRBJ1-1; TRBD1 might be the D (5 bases). The CDR3 is made up of 15 amino acids. Germline V gene lookup returns CDR1 MNHEY and CDR2 SVGAGI. The ends were cut back, 0 bases at V and 1 base at J, with 9 bases in the middle. The DNA of the CDR3 is TGTGCCAGCAGTTACTCCCCTACAGGGAACACTGAAGCTTTCTTT. It codes for CASSYSPTGNTEAFF.

The chain joins TRBV4-1 to TRBJ2-1; D is ambiguous. This CDR3 spans 16 amino acids. Trimming pared 3 bases from V and 0 bases from J, leaving 12 bases between. The germline V gene encodes CDR1 MGHRA and CDR2 YSYEKL. The CDR3 loop is CASSQVDIISYNEQFF. The DNA for the CDR3 is TGCGCCAGCAGCCAGGTCGACATAATCTCCTACAATGAGCAGTTCTTC.

In this sample, this clone turned up a few times. This chain joins TRBV9 and TRBJ1-2, with 10 nucleotides matching TRBD1. Germline-derived CDR1 and CDR2 are SGDLS and YYNGEE. V shed 3 bases, J shed 3 bases, and the junction held 5 bases outside the gene matches. The length of the CDR3 is 15 residues. This chain's CDR3 is CASSARQGADYGYTF. The CDR3, as DNA: TGTGCCAGCAGCGCCCGACAGGGGGCGGACTATGGCTACACCTTC. Full variable domain (remainder filled in from reference TRBV9 and TRBJ1-2): DSGVTQTPKHLITATGQRVTLRCSPRSGDLSVYWYQQSLDQGLQFLIQYYNGEERAKGNILERFSAQQFPDLHSELNLSSLELGDSALYFCASSARQGADYGYTFGSGTRLTVV.

The chain couples TRBV7-2 to TRBJ2-4; no clear D. The V gene's germline CDR1 is SGHTA and CDR2 FQGNSA. V was shortened by 5 bases and J by 3 bases, with 8 bases between the two germline ends. The CDR3 covers 13 residues. CDR3 DNA sequence: TGTGCCAGCAGCGCCGCCGGCAAAAACATTCAGTACTTC. Translating it yields CASSAAGKNIQYF.

This clone came up a few times. V usage is TRBV10-3 and J usage is TRBJ2-2; 11 nucleotides line up with TRBD2. Trimming cost V 6 bases and J 3 bases; bases outside gene matches: 3. CDR1 and CDR2 (germline): ENHRY, SYGVKD. The CDR3 extends over 15 amino acids. The CDR3 DNA is TGTGCCATCAGAGATAGCGGGGGGGACACCGGGGAGCTGTTTTTT. Protein: CAIRDSGGDTGELFF.

This chain uses TRBV4-2 with TRBJ1-5; D might be TRBD1 (5 bases). CDR1 is LGHNA, CDR2 YNFKEQ, per germline. V was clipped by 0 bases and J by 6 bases, with 12 bases between them. This CDR3 has 15 residues. The CDR3 here is CASSQDTGAGQPQHF. The DNA of the CDR3 is TGTGCCAGCAGCCAAGATACCGGGGCGGGTCAGCCCCAGCATTTT.

The chain combines TRBV21-1 with TRBJ2-5; TRBD2, the table's D call, was not compared with the DNA. TRBV21-1 is shown as a pseudogene. The length of the CDR3 is 14 residues. The CDR3 spells CASSKVWRKETQYF. CDR3 bases: TGTGCCAGCAGCAAGGTCTGGCGGAAAGAGACCCAGTACTTC.

With regard to this clone: The sample holds other DNA sequences that translate to the same CDR3. The V and J genes are TRBV12-3 or TRBV12-4 and TRBJ1-2; D gene unclear. V was pared by 5 bases and J by 5 bases, with 6 bases between. There are 11 residues in the CDR3. The CDR3 region has the DNA TGTGCCAGCAGTCCCGGGTATGGCTACACCTTC. It yields the protein CASSPGYGYTF.

The rearrangement uses TRBV5-4 and TRBJ1-1; D is undetermined. Trimming removed 4 bases from V and 4 bases from J, with 14 bases in between. The CDR3 is made up of 14 amino acids. The germline gives CDR1 SGHNT, CDR2 YYREEE (reference sequence). The CDR3 DNA is TGTGCCAGCAGCGGGATGGGCTGGGCCACTGAAGCTTTCTTT. Translation: CASSGMGWATEAFF.

The CDR3 DNA reads as TGTGCCAGCAGATCAGGGGGAAGTGGAAACACCATATATTTT. Amino acids: CASRSGGSGNTIYF. The chain carries TRBV2 and TRBJ1-3, with 7 bases identical to TRBD1. The CDR3 loop spans 14 amino acids. Per the germline V gene, CDR1 is SNHLY and CDR2 is FYNNEI. The trim removed 6 bases at V and 3 bases at J, leaving 5 bases unmatched.

CDR3 sequence reads: CASSRGTGSSYEQYF. The CDR3 DNA reads TGTGCCAGCAGTAGGGGGACGGGGTCGAGCTACGAGCAGTACTTC. The chain joins TRBV3-1 (or the pseudogene TRBV3-2) to TRBJ2-7; D is possibly TRBD1 (6 bases). Germline values: CDR1 LGHDT, CDR2 YNNKEL (reference sequence). This CDR3 is built from 15 residues. Trimming cost V 6 bases and J 3 bases, with 18 bases left between them.

The chain links TRBV6-1 to TRBJ1-1, with 7 positions matching TRBD1. Germline V gene lookup returns CDR1 MNHNS and CDR2 SASEGT. This CDR3 has 14 residues. V shed 1 base and J 9 bases; nucleotides not matched to a gene: 8. This chain's CDR3 is CASSEGTGVLKAFF. CDR3 sequence (DNA): TGTGCCAGCAGTGAAGGAACAGGGGTCCTGAAAGCTTTCTTT.

This rearrangement joins TRBV5-1 to TRBJ2-2, with 10 bases identical to TRBD2. This CDR3 comprises 15 residues. The germline V gene encodes CDR1 SGHRS and CDR2 YFSETQ. The V and J ends lost 0 bases and 6 bases, in that order; junction bases with no gene match: 2. DNA of the CDR3: TGCGCCAGCAGCTTGGCCAGCGGGGGGGCCGGGGAGCTGTTTTTT. It codes for CASSLASGGAGELFF.

J is TRBJ1-2 and V is TRBV5-4; 9 bases align to TRBD1. The length of the CDR3 is 15 residues. J lost 2 bases, V lost 0 bases, and 2 bases had no gene match. CDR1 is SGHNT and CDR2 is YYREEE in the germline V gene (reference sequence). For the CDR3, the DNA is TGTGCCAGCAGCTTGGGGACAGGGGTAAACTATGGCTACACCTTC. Protein: CASSLGTGVNYGYTF. The whole variable domain, remainder taken from reference TRBV5-4 and TRBJ1-2, is ETGVTQSPTHLIKTRGQQVTLRCSSQSGHNTVSWYQQALGQGPQFIFQYYREEENGRGNFPPRFSGLQFPNYSSELNVNALELDDSALYLCASSLGTGVNYGYTFGSGTRLTVV.

Only one count was recorded for this clone. This chain uses TRBV18 with TRBJ2-3, with TRBD1 matching over 7 bases. The CDR3 is 13 residues long. Germline CDR1 and CDR2: KGHSH and LQKENI. Trimming took 6 bases from V and 4 from J; bases not matched to a gene: 4. The CDR3 region is CASSRQGSDTQYF. The CDR3 coding sequence is TGTGCCAGCTCTCGACAGGGTTCAGATACGCAGTATTTT.

The rearrangement joins TRBV2 to TRBJ2-7, with TRBD1 matching over 7 bases. V trimming: 7 bases; J trimming: 6 bases; junction bases outside the gene matches: 9. The CDR3 spans 13 residues. Germline V gives CDR1 SNHLY, CDR2 FYNNEI. In DNA form, the CDR3 reads TGTGCCAGCATTCCGGACAGGCCTGGCGAGCAGTACTTC. Translated, it gives CASIPDRPGEQYF.

This clone was counted a few times. This sequence joins TRBV3-1 (or the pseudogene TRBV3-2) and TRBJ1-1; D remains unclear. The V gene's germline CDR1 is LGHDT and CDR2 YNNKEL (reference sequence). The CDR3 consists of 14 residues. The V and J ends lost 4 bases and 8 bases respectively, with 17 bases between them. The CDR3 bases are TGTGCCAGCAGCCGGCACGACGCGCAGTCCGAAGCTTTCTTT. This sequence encodes CASSRHDAQSEAFF.

The chain uses TRBV5-1 and TRBJ1-6; D may be TRBD1 (5 bases). Germline V gene data show CDR1 as SGHRS and CDR2 as YFSETQ. The CDR3 has 16 residues. Trimming took off 0 bases at V and 7 bases at J, with 14 bases between the two ends. The CDR3: CASSLERAGKNSPLHF. The DNA for the CDR3 is TGCGCCAGCAGCTTGGAACGGGCAGGGAAAAATTCACCCCTCCACTTT.

The rearrangement uses TRBV18 and TRBJ2-7, with a weak D call TRBD2 (6 bases). Germline CDR1 is KGHSH and CDR2 is LQKENI. With 3 bases removed from V and 10 bases from J, the gap between germline ends came to 19 bases. This CDR3 contains 14 residues. Written as DNA, the CDR3 is TGTGCCAGCTCACCCCCCTCGGGACTCGGGTCCCAGTACTTC. As protein: CASSPPSGLGSQYF. Based on the CDR3 plus reference TRBV18 and TRBJ2-7, the full variable domain is NAGVMQNPRHLVRRRGQEARLRCSPMKGHSHVYWYRQLPEEGLKFMVYLQKENIIDESGMPKERFSAEFPKEGPSILRIQQVVRGDSAAYFCASSPPSGLGSQYFGPGTRLTVT.

This chain joins TRBV5-1 and TRBJ2-1; 7 nucleotides match TRBD2. Germline V gene lookup returns CDR1 SGHRS and CDR2 YFSETQ. The CDR3 length is 14 residues. With 5 bases clipped from V and 6 bases from J, the junction kept 8 bases outside the gene matches. DNA of the CDR3: TGCGCCAGCAGTGATACGGGGGGAATCAATGAGCAGTTCTTC. This sequence encodes CASSDTGGINEQFF.

This clone was found once. This chain uses TRBV27 with TRBJ1-1, with 10 bases matching TRBD1. The CDR3 loop spans 14 amino acids. The junction had 4 bases not matched to a gene; V was cut back by 6 bases and J by 3 bases. Germline loops: CDR1 MNHEY, CDR2 SMNVEV (reference sequence). The CDR3 region is CASRRTGGYTEAFF. Written as DNA, the CDR3 is TGTGCCAGCAGAAGGACAGGGGGGTACACTGAAGCTTTCTTT.

V and J are TRBV5-1 and TRBJ2-1; no clear D gene. With 4 bases removed from V and 4 bases from J, the gap between germline ends came to 6 bases. Per the germline V gene, CDR1 is SGHRS and CDR2 is YFSETQ. The CDR3 has 12 amino acids. As DNA, the CDR3 is TGCGCCAGCAGCGTGGAATACAATGAGCAGTTCTTC. Translated: CASSVEYNEQFF.